This is a list of T cell receptor beta chains from one sample in a study of CD8+ T cells in alopecia areata. The repertoire was sequenced with immunoSEQ multiplex PCR; TCRdb's copy has only in-frame clones and lacks some. This sample has 200,000 or so clones, with roughly 57% found just once. Material: CD4+ T cells sorted from blood, obtained at week 0. Every receptor here comes from a human donor with alopecia areata. The CDR3 runs from the conserved cysteine through the conserved F or W. Fields, in order: CDR3 protein, CDR3 DNA, V gene, D gene, clone size, J gene. D genes are given only for firm matches. Size values are once, few and many counts, or a class for expanded clones, and some rows have none.

CDR3: CSVLHPSTDTQYF; DNA: TGCAGCGTCCTCCACCCTAGCACAGATACGCAGTATTTT; V: TRBV29-1; D: -; size: few; J: TRBJ2-3
CDR3: CASSRTGGANGELFF; DNA: TGTGCCAGCAGTCGCACAGGGGGCGCGAACGGGGAGCTGTTTTTT; V: TRBV25-1; D: TRBD1; size: -; J: TRBJ2-2
CDR3: CAWSLGDTNNEQFF; DNA: TGTGCCTGGAGTCTGGGGGACACCAACAATGAGCAGTTCTTC; V: TRBV30; D: -; size: few; J: TRBJ2-1
CDR3: CASSATGQSYEQYF; DNA: TGTGCCAGCAGTGCGACGGGACAATCCTACGAGCAGTACTTC; V: TRBV25-1; D: -; size: -; J: TRBJ2-7
CDR3: CARRDHSGNTIYF; DNA: TGTGCCCGCCGGGACCACTCTGGAAACACCATATATTTT; V: TRBV30; D: -; size: -; J: TRBJ1-3
CDR3: CAWSVGKVNTEAFF; DNA: TGTGCCTGGAGTGTCGGGAAAGTGAACACTGAAGCTTTCTTT; V: TRBV30; D: -; size: -; J: TRBJ1-1
CDR3: CASSSYQGVKQYF; DNA: TGTGCCAGCAGCTCATATCAGGGGGTAAAGCAGTACTTC; V: TRBV7-9; D: TRBD1; size: once; J: TRBJ2-7
CDR3: CASSLWTVNYGYTF; DNA: TGTGCCAGCAGCTTGTGGACGGTGAACTATGGCTACACCTTC; V: TRBV5-6; D: -; size: -; J: TRBJ1-2
CDR3: CASSLILGANYGYTF; DNA: TGTGCCAGCAGCCTTATCCTAGGAGCCAACTATGGCTACACCTTC; V: TRBV7-2; D: -; size: -; J: TRBJ1-2
CDR3: CASSLSLRGAYEQYF; DNA: TGTGCCAGCAGTTTAAGTTTGCGGGGGGCCTACGAGCAGTACTTC; V: TRBV27; D: TRBD2; size: -; J: TRBJ2-7
CDR3: CASRKDVGGELFF; DNA: TGTGCCAGCAGAAAGGACGTCGGCGGGGAGCTGTTTTTT; V: TRBV2; D: -; size: -; J: TRBJ2-2
CDR3: CSVLAGGYEQYF; DNA: TGCAGCGTACTAGCGGGGGGATACGAGCAGTACTTC; V: TRBV29-1; D: TRBD2; size: -; J: TRBJ2-7
CDR3: CASSWVGLDGTDTQYF; DNA: TGCGCCAGCAGCTGGGTGGGACTAGATGGCACAGATACGCAGTATTTT; V: TRBV5-1; D: TRBD2; size: -; J: TRBJ2-3
CDR3: CASSFISRAQNTEAFF; DNA: TGTGCCAGCAGCTTTATCTCTCGGGCACAGAACACTGAAGCTTTCTTT; V: TRBV7-9; D: -; size: -; J: TRBJ1-1
CDR3: CASSLIGSGANVLTF; DNA: TGTGCCAGCAGCTTGATAGGCTCTGGGGCCAACGTCCTGACTTTC; V: TRBV5-4; D: -; size: -; J: TRBJ2-6
CDR3: CATSRDIRLNSPLHF; DNA: TGTGCCACCAGCAGAGATATCAGGCTTAATTCACCCCTCCACTTT; V: TRBV15; D: -; size: -; J: TRBJ1-6
CDR3: CASSYTGTGSYEQYF; DNA: TGTGCCAGCAGCTACACCGGGACAGGGTCCTACGAGCAGTACTTC; V: TRBV7-9; D: TRBD1; size: -; J: TRBJ2-7
CDR3: CASSQGTSFYNEQFF; DNA: TGTGCCAGCAGCCAGGGGACGAGCTTCTACAATGAGCAGTTCTTC; V: TRBV14; D: -; size: -; J: TRBJ2-1
CDR3: CASSVEGLPQKPLHF; DNA: TGTGCCAGCAGTGTTGAGGGCCTCCCGCAAAAACCCCTCCACTTT; V: TRBV6-1; D: -; size: -; J: TRBJ1-6
CDR3: CAWTSDTGPVLAQHF; DNA: TGTGCCTGGACCTCGGACACAGGCCCCGTTCTGGCCCAGCATTTT; V: TRBV30; D: -; size: -; J: TRBJ1-5
CDR3: CASSLESYSPLHF; DNA: TGTGCCAGCAGCTTAGAATCTTATTCACCCCTCCACTTT; V: TRBV7-2; D: -; size: once; J: TRBJ1-6
CDR3: CACLGGNSYEQYF; DNA: TGTGCCTGTCTAGGCGGAAACTCCTACGAGCAGTACTTC; V: TRBV30; D: -; size: -; J: TRBJ2-7
CDR3: CASSYSPGTGNTEAFF; DNA: TGTGCCAGCAGTTACTCCCCCGGGACAGGGAACACTGAAGCTTTCTTT; V: TRBV6-5; D: TRBD1; size: -; J: TRBJ1-1
CDR3: CASSFTGGQNTEAFF; DNA: TGTGCCAGCAGCTTCACAGGGGGCCAGAACACTGAAGCTTTCTTT; V: TRBV5-6; D: TRBD1; size: few; J: TRBJ1-1
CDR3: CASSLGGIYSNQPQHF; DNA: TGTGCCAGCAGCCTTGGGGGGATTTATAGCAATCAGCCCCAGCATTTT; V: TRBV4-2; D: -; size: -; J: TRBJ1-5
CDR3: CASSLGGTGYNQPQHF; DNA: TGTGCCAGCAGCTTAGGAGGGACAGGGTATAATCAGCCCCAGCATTTT; V: TRBV7-2; D: TRBD1; size: -; J: TRBJ1-5
CDR3: CASSLGGWMNTEAFF; DNA: TGTGCCAGCAGTTTAGGCGGGTGGATGAACACTGAAGCTTTCTTT; V: TRBV27; D: -; size: -; J: TRBJ1-1
CDR3: CASSYGDEQFF; DNA: TGTGCCAGCAGTTACGGCGATGAGCAGTTCTTC; V: TRBV6-5; D: -; size: -; J: TRBJ2-1
CDR3: CAWRSLVYNEQFF; DNA: TGTGCCTGGAGGTCCCTGGTATACAATGAGCAGTTCTTC; V: TRBV30; D: -; size: -; J: TRBJ2-1
CDR3: CSVSRTNTGELFF; DNA: TGCAGCGTGTCGCGGACGAACACCGGGGAGCTGTTTTTT; V: TRBV29-1; D: -; size: -; J: TRBJ2-2
CDR3: CASRLDLNQPQHF; DNA: TGCGCCAGCAGACTCGACTTGAACCAGCCCCAGCATTTT; V: TRBV5-1; D: -; size: few; J: TRBJ1-5
CDR3: CASSIGWAVNEQFF; DNA: TGTGCCAGTAGTATCGGGTGGGCGGTAAATGAGCAGTTCTTC; V: TRBV19; D: -; size: few; J: TRBJ2-1
CDR3: CASSLVLQSEKLFF; DNA: TGCGCCAGCAGCTTAGTTCTACAGAGTGAAAAACTGTTTTTT; V: TRBV5-1; D: -; size: -; J: TRBJ1-4
CDR3: CSAQEDEQYF; DNA: TGCAGCGCCCAAGAAGACGAGCAGTACTTC; V: TRBV29-1; D: -; size: -; J: TRBJ2-7
CDR3: CASSVGDRGQPQHF; DNA: TGTGCCAGCAGCGTAGGGGACAGGGGACAGCCCCAGCATTTT; V: TRBV9; D: TRBD1; size: -; J: TRBJ1-5
CDR3: CASSDRVTGELFF; DNA: TGTGCCAGCAGTGACAGGGTCACCGGGGAGCTGTTTTTT; V: TRBV6-5; D: TRBD1; size: -; J: TRBJ2-2
CDR3: CAWKPGNGEQYF; DNA: TGTGCCTGGAAACCGGGTAACGGGGAGCAGTACTTC; V: TRBV30; D: -; size: -; J: TRBJ2-5
CDR3: CSITDSYNEQFF; DNA: TGCAGCATCACGGACTCCTACAATGAGCAGTTCTTC; V: TRBV29-1; D: -; size: once; J: TRBJ2-1
CDR3: CASSYNGPQETQYF; DNA: TGTGCCAGCAGTTACAACGGGCCACAAGAGACCCAGTACTTC; V: TRBV6-6; D: -; size: -; J: TRBJ2-5
CDR3: CASSQLGTDTQYF; DNA: TGCGCCAGCAGCCAACTAGGAACAGATACGCAGTATTTT; V: TRBV4-1; D: -; size: -; J: TRBJ2-3
CDR3: CAWGLGKEQYF; DNA: TGTGCCTGGGGGCTAGGTAAGGAGCAGTACTTC; V: TRBV30; D: -; size: -; J: TRBJ2-7
CDR3: CASTDRLGQGPRAFF; DNA: TGTGCCAGCACCGATCGTTTAGGACAGGGGCCAAGAGCTTTCTTT; V: TRBV25-1; D: TRBD1; size: once; J: TRBJ1-1
CDR3: CASSRPAKDRRGYTF; DNA: TGTGCCAGCAGCCGTCCGGCCAAGGACAGGCGGGGCTACACCTTC; V: TRBV5-6; D: TRBD1; size: -; J: TRBJ1-2
CDR3: CAWSVQGGQYF; DNA: TGTGCCTGGAGTGTACAGGGAGGGCAGTACTTC; V: TRBV30; D: -; size: -; J: TRBJ2-7
CDR3: CASSLGTRNQPQHF; DNA: TGTGCCAGCTCCTTAGGGACGCGTAATCAGCCCCAGCATTTT; V: TRBV2; D: -; size: -; J: TRBJ1-5
CDR3: CASSSWMTSGNTDTQYF; DNA: TGTGCCAGCAGTTCATGGATGACTAGCGGGAACACAGATACGCAGTATTTT; V: TRBV27; D: TRBD2; size: -; J: TRBJ2-3
CDR3: CASSHTPDTEAFF; DNA: TGCGCCAGCAGCCACACACCGGACACTGAAGCTTTCTTT; V: TRBV5-1; D: -; size: -; J: TRBJ1-1
CDR3: CASSAGQGMNTEAFF; DNA: TGCGCCAGCAGCGCCGGACAGGGGATGAACACTGAAGCTTTCTTT; V: TRBV5-1; D: TRBD1; size: -; J: TRBJ1-1
CDR3: CASSREVLAGGETQYF; DNA: TGTGCCAGCAGCCGGGAGGTACTAGCGGGAGGAGAGACCCAGTACTTC; V: TRBV5-4; D: TRBD2; size: once; J: TRBJ2-5
CDR3: CASSLVGVSGYTF; DNA: TGTGCCAGCAGCTTAGTTGGGGTTTCGGGCTACACCTTC; V: TRBV7-9; D: -; size: -; J: TRBJ1-2
CDR3: CASRPVEFTGELFF; DNA: TGTGCCAGTAGACCAGTAGAGTTCACCGGGGAGCTGTTTTTT; V: TRBV19; D: -; size: -; J: TRBJ2-2
CDR3: CASSRRTMNTEAFF; DNA: TGTGCCAGTAGTAGGAGGACCATGAACACTGAAGCTTTCTTT; V: TRBV19; D: -; size: -; J: TRBJ1-1